What follows are 30 T cell receptor beta chains derived from one specimen sequenced in a study of blood T cell repertoires in COVID-19. Here immunoSEQ multiplex PCR was the method, and the copy in TCRdb shows in-frame clones only, minus some. The table has 250,000 or so clones, approximately 88% seen once. Sequenced material: PBMCs or T cells enriched from blood (not recorded which). All receptors come from a woman aged 30 to 39 who had been exposed to COVID-19.

The chain joins TRBV5-1 to TRBJ2-7; D may be TRBD2 (6 bases). With 5 bases removed from V and 5 bases from J, the gap between germline ends came to 17 bases. The CDR3 has 14 amino acids. The germline gives CDR1 SGHRS, CDR2 YFSETQ. CDR3 in amino acids: CASSKAGSVHEQYF. The CDR3 nucleotides are TGCGCCAGCAGTAAGGCGGGATCGGTCCACGAGCAGTACTTC.

V and J are TRBV12-3 or TRBV12-4 and TRBJ2-1; possible D gene TRBD1, 5 bases. The CDR3 consists of 12 residues. Trimming pared 3 bases from V and 10 bases from J, leaving 10 bases between. In DNA, the CDR3 is TGTGCCAGCAGTTTCAGGGTTGTCGAGCAGTTCTTC. Protein sequence: CASSFRVVEQFF.

The rearrangement uses TRBV19 and TRBJ1-4; D gene unclear. This CDR3 is built from 14 residues. The V gene lost 4 bases and the J gene lost 8 bases, with 14 bases spanning the gap. Germline V lookup: CDR1 LNHDA, CDR2 SQIVND (reference sequence). CDR3 protein: CASSTSGVGEKLFF. CDR3 coding DNA: TGTGCCAGTAGTACGTCCGGGGTGGGCGAAAAACTGTTTTTT.

The chain recombines TRBV5-4 with TRBJ2-3, with 7 bases that match TRBD2. Germline CDR1 SGHNT, CDR2 YYREEE (reference sequence). There are 14 residues in the CDR3. The J segment lost 0 bases and the V segment lost 9 bases, leaving 7 bases of the junction unmatched. CDR3 region: CATSSGPSTDTQYF. The DNA for the CDR3 is TGTGCCACGAGTAGCGGGCCGAGCACAGATACGCAGTATTTT. Full variable domain (rest looked up from reference TRBV5-4 and TRBJ2-3): ETGVTQSPTHLIKTRGQQVTLRCSSQSGHNTVSWYQQALGQGPQFIFQYYREEENGRGNFPPRFSGLQFPNYSSELNVNALELDDSALYLCATSSGPSTDTQYFGPGTRLTVL.

V gene TRBV5-1 combines with J gene TRBJ1-2, with 7 bases matching TRBD1. Looked up from germline, CDR1 is SGHRS and CDR2 is YFSETQ. Trimming at V came to 5 bases and at J to 8 bases, leaving 15 bases not matched to a gene. CDR3 length: 15 residues. In DNA form, the CDR3 reads TGCGCCAGCAGAATAGGACAGGCGGCTCGAGAGGGCTACACCTTC. Protein product: CASRIGQAAREGYTF.

The J gene is TRBJ1-1, the V gene TRBV12-3 or TRBV12-4; D is uncertain. CDR3 size: 11 residues. Deletions cut 1 base from V and 11 bases from J, with 8 bases between. Here the CDR3 DNA reads TGTGCCAGCAGTTTAGAGTTTCAGGCTTTCTTT. Its translation: CASSLEFQAFF.

The chain links TRBV18 to TRBJ2-1; 8 bases align to TRBD1. The CDR3 consists of 15 residues. The J segment lost 5 bases and the V segment lost 3 bases, leaving 6 bases of the junction unmatched. Germline assignment: CDR1 KGHSH and CDR2 LQKENI. The CDR3 reads CASSPSGQGNNEQFF. CDR3 in DNA: TGTGCCAGCTCACCTTCCGGACAGGGAAACAATGAGCAGTTCTTC.

The rearrangement links TRBV3-1 (or the pseudogene TRBV3-2) to TRBJ2-3; 9 bases map to TRBD2. The trim removed 1 base at V and 2 bases at J, leaving 4 bases unmatched. CDR3 length: 16 residues. Germline CDR1 reads LGHDT; CDR2 reads YNNKEL (reference sequence). This CDR3 reads CASSQASGASTDTQYF. The CDR3 DNA sequence: TGTGCCAGCAGCCAAGCTAGCGGGGCCTCCACAGATACGCAGTATTTT.

V gene TRBV19 combines with J gene TRBJ1-3, with unresolved D. The CDR3 covers 16 residues. Germline V CDR1 and CDR2: LNHDA, SQIVND (reference sequence). V lost 7 bases and J 1 base, leaving 17 bases between the germline ends. CDR3 DNA sequence: TGTGCCAGTACGGCGAGGGATCTCCCTTCTGGAAACACCATATATTTT. Translation: CASTARDLPSGNTIYF.

The V gene is TRBV5-1, the J gene TRBJ2-1; TRBD2 matches 7 bases. After removal of 3 bases from V and 3 bases from J, the junction contained 12 bases not matched to a gene. The CDR3 totals 17 residues. Germline V gives CDR1 SGHRS, CDR2 YFSETQ. CDR3 loop: CASSSQPLAVVYNEQFF. The CDR3 DNA reads as TGCGCCAGCAGCTCCCAGCCTCTAGCGGTAGTCTACAATGAGCAGTTCTTC.

The chain has TRBV7-9 and TRBJ2-5; D is unresolved. The CDR3 extends over 13 amino acids. Per the germline V gene, CDR1 is SEHNR and CDR2 is FQNEAQ (reference sequence). V dropped 0 bases and J dropped 5 bases, with 7 bases sitting between them. For the CDR3, the DNA is TGTGCCAGCAGCTTAGCAGCTTCCGAGACCCAGTACTTC. Protein sequence: CASSLAASETQYF.

This clone came up a few times. CDR3 loop: CASSLVGRATEAFF. The CDR3 nucleotides are TGTGCCAGCAGCTTAGTGGGCAGGGCGACTGAAGCTTTCTTT. The chain uses TRBV7-2 and TRBJ1-1; maybe TRBD1 (5 bases). Trimming took off 1 base at V and 5 bases at J, with 11 bases between the two ends. CDR1 is SGHTA, CDR2 FQGNSA, per germline. The CDR3 covers 14 residues.

The chain uses TRBV19 and TRBJ2-7; 9 nucleotides agree with TRBD2. Looked up from germline, CDR1 is LNHDA and CDR2 is SQIVND (reference sequence). The J segment lost 4 bases and the V segment lost 3 bases, leaving 10 bases of the junction unmatched. The CDR3 contains 16 residues. CDR3 region: CASSIGEREARYEQYF. The DNA for the CDR3 is TGTGCCAGTAGTATCGGGGAGCGGGAGGCCAGGTACGAGCAGTACTTC.

In this sample, this clone turned up a few times. The rearrangement joins TRBV19 to TRBJ2-2; D unresolved. V lost 0 bases and J lost 0, with 5 bases in between. The CDR3 has 15 residues. Germline values: CDR1 LNHDA, CDR2 SQIVND (reference sequence). CDR3 sequence reads: CASSIDSANTGELFF. The CDR3 DNA sequence: TGTGCCAGTAGTATAGATTCCGCGAACACCGGGGAGCTGTTTTTT.

This clone has a single count. The chain couples TRBV7-9 to TRBJ1-2; TRBD1 agrees at 9 bases. V shed 0 bases, J shed 5 bases, and the junction held 4 bases outside the gene matches. The CDR3 spans 15 residues. In germline, CDR1 is SEHNR, CDR2 FQNEAQ (reference sequence). In nucleotides, the CDR3 is TGTGCCAGCAGCTTAGCCGGGACAGGGAGATATGGCTACACCTTC. Its translation is CASSLAGTGRYGYTF.

This chain uses TRBV7-9 with TRBJ2-4; possible D gene TRBD1, 5 bases. V lost 1 base to trimming and J lost 4 bases, with 14 bases between them. Germline-derived CDR1 and CDR2 are SEHNR and FQNEAQ (reference sequence). This CDR3 comprises 16 residues. For the CDR3, the DNA is TGTGCCAGCAGCTTAGAAGGGGCAGTTGCTAAAAACATTCAGTACTTC. Amino acid sequence: CASSLEGAVAKNIQYF.

The chain recombines TRBV10-3 with TRBJ1-1, with 7 bases that match TRBD1. The CDR3 consists of 13 residues. CDR1 is ENHRY and CDR2 is SYGVKD in the germline V gene. Trimming cost V 6 bases and J 6 bases; bases outside gene matches: 7. In DNA form, the CDR3 reads TGTGCCATCAGACTGACAGGGTCTGCTGAAGCTTTCTTT. It translates to CAIRLTGSAEAFF.

The rearrangement joins TRBV28 to TRBJ2-7; D possibly corresponds to TRBD2 (6 bases). V was pared by 7 bases and J by 3 bases, with 10 bases between. The CDR3 loop spans 12 amino acids. Per germline, CDR1 MDHEN and CDR2 SYDVKM. In DNA, the CDR3 is TGTGCCAGCAAGAAGGGAGGCTACGAGCAGTACTTC. Its translation: CASKKGGYEQYF.

This chain connects TRBV20-1 to TRBJ1-1, with D possibly TRBD1 on 5 matching bases. Germline V CDR1 and CDR2: DFQATT, SNEGSKA (reference sequence). The CDR3 has 14 residues. V was pared by 3 bases and J by 3 bases, with 14 bases between. The CDR3 sequence: CSASFGQGDTEAFF. The CDR3 coding sequence is TGCAGTGCTAGTTTCGGGCAGGGCGACACTGAAGCTTTCTTT.

This sequence joins TRBV6-4 and TRBJ2-6; possibly TRBD2 for D (6 bases). This CDR3 has 15 residues. With 5 bases removed from V and 1 base from J, the gap between germline ends came to 9 bases. Germline V lookup: CDR1 MRHNA, CDR2 SNTAGT. The CDR3 DNA reads TGTGCCAGCAGTTCTGGGGGGTCTGGGGCCAACGTCCTGACTTTC. Protein sequence: CASSSGGSGANVLTF.

The CDR3: CASSPRTGNYGYTF. In DNA form, the CDR3 reads TGTGCCAGCAGTCCCCGGACGGGAAACTATGGCTACACCTTC. The chain is built from TRBV27 and TRBJ1-2; no clear D gene. Germline CDR1 and CDR2: MNHEY and SMNVEV (reference sequence). Trimming took off 5 bases at V and 2 bases at J, with 12 bases between the two ends. CDR3 length equals 14 residues.

The chain joins TRBV19 to TRBJ2-1, with 11 bases lining up with TRBD2. Germline lookup yields CDR1 LNHDA and CDR2 SQIVND (reference sequence). Trimming at V came to 5 bases and at J to 8 bases, leaving 8 bases not matched to a gene. CDR3 length: 15 residues. CDR3 sequence (DNA): TGTGCCAGTAGTCGCGGGACTAGCGGACGAGATGAGCAGTTCTTC. This sequence encodes CASSRGTSGRDEQFF.

The chain is built from TRBV15 and TRBJ2-3, with 11 positions matching TRBD2. V dropped 0 bases and J dropped 2; count of bases not matched to a gene: 10. The CDR3 extends over 19 amino acids. Looked up from germline, CDR1 is LNHNV and CDR2 is YYDKDF (reference sequence). The CDR3: CATSREGWGTSGDTDTQYF. The CDR3 nucleotides read TGTGCCACCAGCAGAGAAGGATGGGGGACTAGCGGAGACACAGATACGCAGTATTTT.

The V gene is TRBV4-2, the J gene TRBJ2-7; maybe TRBD2 (6 bases). V lost 1 base to trimming and J lost 1 base, with 17 bases between them. The CDR3 has 17 residues. Germline CDR1 reads LGHNA; CDR2 reads YNFKEQ. The CDR3: CASSQGTASGPSYEQYF. The CDR3 DNA is TGTGCCAGCAGCCAAGGGACTGCGAGCGGGCCTTCCTACGAGCAGTACTTC.

The J gene is TRBJ1-4, the V gene TRBV6-5, with a possible D match to TRBD1 (6 bases). The CDR3 extends over 13 amino acids. V gave up 2 bases and J gave up 5 bases, with 6 bases separating them. CDR1 MNHEY and CDR2 SVGAGI come from the germline V gene. The CDR3 region has the DNA TGTGCCAGCAGTTACGGGGGCAATGAAAAACTGTTTTTT. The encoded protein is CASSYGGNEKLFF.

The chain is built from TRBV12-3 or TRBV12-4 and TRBJ2-1; D may be TRBD1 (5 bases). Trimming pared 2 bases from V and 7 bases from J, leaving 9 bases between. The CDR3 has 13 amino acids. CDR3 nucleotides: TGTGCCAGCAGTTTAAGGGGTTCGAATGAGCAGTTCTTC. Encoded protein: CASSLRGSNEQFF.

The CDR3 reads CASIRRAGMNTEAFF. In DNA form, the CDR3 reads TGTGCCAGTATCCGCCGGGCGGGGATGAACACTGAAGCTTTCTTT. The chain joins TRBV19 to TRBJ1-1; D is ambiguous. This CDR3 is built from 15 residues. V was shortened by 7 bases and J by 0 bases, with 15 bases between the two germline ends. Germline V gene data show CDR1 as LNHDA and CDR2 as SQIVND (reference sequence). The complete variable domain, with remaining parts taken from reference TRBV19 and TRBJ1-1, reads DGGITQSPKYLFRKEGQNVTLSCEQNLNHDAMYWYRQDPGQGLRLIYYSQIVNDFQKGDIAEGYSVSREKKESFPLTVTSAQKNPTAFYLCASIRRAGMNTEAFFGQGTRLTVV.

The chain links TRBV28 to TRBJ2-2; 7 nucleotides match TRBD1. V was pared by 6 bases and J by 6 bases, with 4 bases of the junction left unmatched. Germline V gene lookup returns CDR1 MDHEN and CDR2 SYDVKM. This CDR3 region has 13 residues. CDR3: CASSPTGPGELFF. The CDR3 DNA reads as TGTGCCAGCAGCCCGACAGGGCCCGGGGAGCTGTTTTTT.

The CDR3 DNA is TGTGCCAGCAGCTTAGCGCCGGGACAGGGTAGAAAACTGTTTTTT. It codes for CASSLAPGQGRKLFF. The chain combines TRBV7-2 with TRBJ1-4; 9 bases align to TRBD1. V lost 0 bases to trimming and J lost 10 bases; unmatched junction nucleotides: 6. The length of the CDR3 is 15 residues. Germline V gives CDR1 SGHTA, CDR2 FQGNSA.

DNA of the CDR3: TGCGCCAGCAGCCACCTATGGATGGCAGGGGGACATACTGAAGCTTTCTTT. It encodes CASSHLWMAGGHTEAFF. The chain combines TRBV4-1 with TRBJ1-1, with 7 positions matching TRBD1. The CDR3 spans 17 residues. Looked up from germline, CDR1 is MGHRA and CDR2 is YSYEKL. With V trimmed by 3 bases and J by 5 bases, 15 bases remained unmatched.